A selection of T cell receptor beta chains follows, all from one sample in a study of blood T cell repertoires in COVID-19. The method was immunoSEQ multiplex PCR; TCRdb's version includes in-frame clones alone and lacks a portion of them. Of 250,000 to 350,000 clones detected, about 89% appear once; the ten largest clones hold around 13%. Source material: peripheral blood. The receptors here all came from a woman aged 55-75 years with acute or convalescent COVID-19. Both conserved end residues are part of each CDR3. The D gene is left open where the match is weak. The size field is filled for only some rows; it gives once, few, many or a size class.

J gene: TRBJ2-2; CDR3 length: 16; V gene: TRBV5-6; clone size: .; D gene: TRBD1; CDR3 protein: CASSLGDRVNTGELFF; CDR3 DNA: TGTGCCAGCAGCTTGGGGGACAGGGTGAACACCGGGGAGCTGTTTTTT
J gene: TRBJ1-4; CDR3 length: 16; V gene: TRBV5-5; clone size: .; D gene: .; CDR3 protein: CASTLWQFGRNEKLFF; CDR3 DNA: TGTGCCAGCACCCTGTGGCAGTTTGGGAGAAATGAAAAACTGTTTTTT
J gene: TRBJ1-2; CDR3 length: 14; V gene: TRBV6-6; clone size: once; D gene: TRBD1; CDR3 protein: CASRTDRVNYGYTF; CDR3 DNA: TGTGCCAGCAGGACGGACAGGGTGAACTATGGCTACACCTTC
J gene: TRBJ2-7; CDR3 length: 15; V gene: TRBV7-5; clone size: .; D gene: .; CDR3 protein: CARSLVGGRPYEQYF; CDR3 DNA: TGTGCCAGAAGCTTGGTTGGCGGGAGGCCCTACGAGCAGTACTTC
J gene: TRBJ2-5; CDR3 length: 15; V gene: TRBV7-2; clone size: .; D gene: .; CDR3 protein: CASSFDRGTQETQYF; CDR3 DNA: TGTGCCAGCAGCTTTGACCGGGGGACCCAAGAGACCCAGTACTTC
J gene: TRBJ2-7; CDR3 length: 15; V gene: TRBV5-5; clone size: .; D gene: TRBD2; CDR3 protein: CASTSGLAVTYEQYF; CDR3 DNA: TGTGCCAGCACCTCAGGGCTAGCGGTTACCTACGAGCAGTACTTC
J gene: TRBJ2-2; CDR3 length: 15; V gene: TRBV4-1; clone size: .; D gene: .; CDR3 protein: CASSPFLGGSGELFF; CDR3 DNA: TGCGCCAGCAGCCCCTTCCTAGGGGGATCCGGGGAGCTGTTTTTT
J gene: TRBJ1-2; CDR3 length: 13; V gene: TRBV6-5; clone size: .; D gene: TRBD1; CDR3 protein: CASSYRGRRGYTF; CDR3 DNA: TGTGCCAGCAGTTACAGGGGGCGCCGGGGCTACACCTTC
J gene: TRBJ1-2; CDR3 length: 16; V gene: TRBV11-2; clone size: .; D gene: .; CDR3 protein: CASSLGAGQAHYGYTF; CDR3 DNA: TGTGCCAGCAGCTTGGGGGCCGGTCAGGCTCACTATGGCTACACCTTC
J gene: TRBJ2-7; CDR3 length: 13; V gene: TRBV19; clone size: .; D gene: .; CDR3 protein: CASSKEGTYEQYF; CDR3 DNA: TGTGCCAGTAGTAAGGAGGGGACCTACGAGCAGTACTTC
J gene: TRBJ2-7; CDR3 length: 15; V gene: TRBV5-4; clone size: .; D gene: TRBD2; CDR3 protein: CASSSTSGASYEQYF; CDR3 DNA: TGTGCCAGCAGCTCGACTAGCGGGGCGTCCTACGAGCAGTACTTC
J gene: TRBJ1-2; CDR3 length: 15; V gene: TRBV4-3; clone size: .; D gene: .; CDR3 protein: CASSQDLQNAYGYTF; CDR3 DNA: TGCGCCAGCAGCCAAGATTTGCAGAATGCCTATGGCTACACCTTC
J gene: TRBJ2-1; CDR3 length: 14; V gene: TRBV30; clone size: .; D gene: .; CDR3 protein: CAWSVGGTYNEQFF; CDR3 DNA: TGTGCCTGGAGTGTTGGAGGGACTTACAATGAGCAGTTCTTC
J gene: TRBJ2-7; CDR3 length: 12; V gene: TRBV5-6; clone size: .; D gene: .; CDR3 protein: CASSSAGYEQYF; CDR3 DNA: TGTGCCAGCAGCTCGGCAGGATACGAGCAGTACTTC
J gene: TRBJ2-7; CDR3 length: 11; V gene: TRBV2; clone size: .; D gene: .; CDR3 protein: CASSDRAEQYF; CDR3 DNA: TGTGCCAGCAGTGACAGGGCCGAGCAGTACTTC
J gene: TRBJ1-4; CDR3 length: 15; V gene: TRBV3-1/TRBV3-2; clone size: once; D gene: .; CDR3 protein: CASSQTLRTNEKLFF; CDR3 DNA: TGTGCCAGCAGCCAAACCCTCAGGACTAATGAAAAACTGTTTTTT
J gene: TRBJ2-7; CDR3 length: 13; V gene: TRBV6-5; clone size: .; D gene: .; CDR3 protein: CASSYFPGAEQYF; CDR3 DNA: TGTGCCAGCAGTTACTTTCCGGGAGCCGAGCAGTACTTC
J gene: TRBJ2-5; CDR3 length: 18; V gene: TRBV4-3; clone size: .; D gene: .; CDR3 protein: CASSQDLGQGRLQETQYF; CDR3 DNA: TGCGCCAGCAGCCAAGATCTTGGGCAGGGTCGGCTCCAAGAGACCCAGTACTTC
J gene: TRBJ1-1; CDR3 length: 12; V gene: TRBV5-1; clone size: .; D gene: .; CDR3 protein: CASSQGYTEAFF; CDR3 DNA: TGCGCCAGCAGTCAGGGGTACACTGAAGCTTTCTTT
J gene: TRBJ2-7; CDR3 length: 14; V gene: TRBV27; clone size: few; D gene: .; CDR3 protein: CASSPDFADYEQYF; CDR3 DNA: TGTGCCAGCAGTCCGGACTTTGCGGACTACGAGCAGTACTTC
J gene: TRBJ2-3; CDR3 length: 17; V gene: TRBV7-3; clone size: .; D gene: TRBD2; CDR3 protein: CASSQTGLAGSTDTQYF; CDR3 DNA: TGTGCCAGCAGCCAAACTGGACTAGCGGGATCCACAGATACGCAGTATTTT